A selection of T cell receptor beta chains follows, all from one sample in a study of control samples from healthy donors and cancer patients. Assay: immunoSEQ multiplex PCR; the TCRdb copy retains only in-frame clones and omits some. The data contain tens of thousands of clones, roughly 87% of them singletons. Source material: blood. The receptors derive from a woman aged 50 to 65 in good health. Each CDR3 is given with its conserved first and last residue. A D gene is named only where the DNA matches it firmly. Part of the rows lack a size; the others show once, few, many or a class for expanded clones.

>NA|NA|TRBV6-6|14|TRBJ1-2
TGTGCCAGCAGTGGCCGTTCCGAGGTGGATGGCTACACCTTC
CASSGRSEVDGYTF
>NA|TRBD1|TRBV25-1|18|TRBJ1-4
TGTGCCAGCAGTGCACAGGGGAGGTTCCGCGCAACTAATGAAAAACTGTTTTTT
CASSAQGRFRATNEKLFF
>NA|NA|TRBV30|11|TRBJ2-7
TGTGCCTGGAGTGGCGCCCACGAGCAGTACTTC
CAWSGAHEQYF
>NA|NA|TRBV27|15|TRBJ2-3
TGTGCCAGCAGTTTTTCCGGGAGACAGTCAGATACGCAGTATTTT
CASSFSGRQSDTQYF
>NA|NA|TRBV3-1/TRBV3-2|14|TRBJ2-2
TGTGCCAGCAGCCAAAACAGGGCGTTCGGGGAGCTGTTTTTT
CASSQNRAFGELFF
>NA|TRBD2|TRBV4-1|18|TRBJ2-7
TGCGCCAGCAGCCAAGAGTCACGCGGAGGGGCGGGAGGGTACGAGCAGTACTTC
CASSQESRGGAGGYEQYF
>NA|NA|TRBV7-2|16|TRBJ2-2
TGTGCCAGCAGCTTAACTGTACTAGTGAACACCGGGGAGCTGTTTTTT
CASSLTVLVNTGELFF
>once|NA|TRBV7-8|15|TRBJ1-5
TGTGCCAGCAGCTCGGGGGCGGGAAACAATCAGCCCCAGCATTTT
CASSSGAGNNQPQHF
>NA|TRBD2|TRBV3-1/TRBV3-2|15|TRBJ2-7
TGTGCCAGCAGCCAATGGGGACTACCGTTGGGCGAGCAGTACTTC
CASSQWGLPLGEQYF
>NA|TRBD2|TRBV30|13|TRBJ2-7
TGTGCCTGGAGTGGAGATTCGGGGGGCGAGCAGTACTTC
CAWSGDSGGEQYF
>NA|NA|TRBV30|13|TRBJ1-6
TGTGCCTGGAGGACAGCCTATAATTCACCCCTCCACTTT
CAWRTAYNSPLHF
>NA|NA|TRBV16|15|TRBJ2-1
TGTGCCAGCAGCCGCCCAACTAGGAACTACAATGAGCAGTTCTTC
CASSRPTRNYNEQFF
>few|TRBD1|TRBV6-5|13|TRBJ2-7
TGTGCCACTAGGACAGGGGGGACCTACGAGCAGTACTTC
CATRTGGTYEQYF
>once|NA|TRBV27|16|TRBJ1-1
TGTGCCAGCAGTTTATCTGGACGGGAGCTAAACACTGAAGCTTTCTTT
CASSLSGRELNTEAFF
>NA|TRBD2|TRBV28|13|TRBJ2-1
TGTGCCGCAGCGGGAGGGCCTTTGAATGAGCAGTTCTTC
CAAAGGPLNEQFF
>NA|NA|TRBV25-1|16|TRBJ1-2
TGTGCCAGCAGTGGAAGAGGGCAGGGCAATTTCTATGGCTACACCTTC
CASSGRGQGNFYGYTF
>NA|NA|TRBV24-1|12|TRBJ2-1
TGTGCCACCAGTGGAGACGACAATGAGCAGTTCTTC
CATSGDDNEQFF
>NA|TRBD1|TRBV5-1|15|TRBJ1-5
TGCGCCAGCAGCACCACCGGGACAGGAGATCAGCCCCAGCATTTT
CASSTTGTGDQPQHF
>NA|NA|TRBV5-1|15|TRBJ2-7
TGCGCCAGCAGCTTAGGGGACAACCCCTCCTACGAGCAGTACTTC
CASSLGDNPSYEQYF
>NA|TRBD2|TRBV7-2|19|TRBJ2-4
TGTGCCAGCAGCTTAGCTCTTGGACTAGCGGGAGCGGGGGAAAACATTCAGTACTTC
CASSLALGLAGAGENIQYF
>NA|TRBD1|TRBV18|15|TRBJ2-7
TGTGCCAGCTCACCAAATCCGGGACAGGGAGGCGAGCAGTACTTC
CASSPNPGQGGEQYF
>NA|NA|TRBV6-6|12|TRBJ2-7
TGTGCCAGCAGTCCGGAAACGGACGAGCAGTACTTC
CASSPETDEQYF
>NA|NA|TRBV27|14|TRBJ2-7
TGTGCCAGCAGTTTATCTGGCAGGACTGGGGAGCAGTACTTC
CASSLSGRTGEQYF
>NA|TRBD2|TRBV30|17|TRBJ2-2
TGTGCCTGGATTTCGCTTGGACTAGCGGAAAACACCGGGGAGCTGTTTTTT
CAWISLGLAENTGELFF
>NA|TRBD1|TRBV19|14|TRBJ1-1
TGTGCCAGTAGTATGACAGGGGGAGGTACTGAAGCTTTCTTT
CASSMTGGGTEAFF
>NA|NA|TRBV2|14|TRBJ2-5
TGTGCCAGCAGTGTTGTACAGGGAGGCGAGACCCAGTACTTC
CASSVVQGGETQYF
>NA|NA|TRBV7-9|14|TRBJ1-6
TGTGCCAGCAGTTTAGGGAAGTCGGGTTCACCCCTCCACTTT
CASSLGKSGSPLHF
>NA|TRBD2|TRBV7-3|16|TRBJ2-1
TGTGCCAGCAGCATTCAGGGACTAGCGGGAGCCAATGAGCAGTTCTTC
CASSIQGLAGANEQFF
>NA|NA|TRBV9|13|TRBJ1-3
TGTGCCAGCAGCCCACCCTCGGTCGACACCATATATTTT
CASSPPSVDTIYF
>NA|NA|TRBV19|15|TRBJ2-1
TGTGCCAGTAGTAATAAAGATGGAGATTACAATGAGCAGTTCTTC
CASSNKDGDYNEQFF
>NA|TRBD1|TRBV5-4|17|TRBJ1-4
TGTGCCAGCAGCCTGAGACAGGGGTTTACAACTAATGAAAAACTGTTTTTT
CASSLRQGFTTNEKLFF
>NA|NA|TRBV2|13|TRBJ1-1
TGTGCCAGCAGTGAAGAGTTGGACACTGAAGCTTTCTTT
CASSEELDTEAFF
>NA|NA|TRBV27|13|TRBJ2-1
TGTGCCACGTCTGGCTACTCCTACAATGAGCAGTTCTTC
CATSGYSYNEQFF
>NA|NA|TRBV24-1|14|TRBJ1-2
TGTGCCACCAGTGATTTTGGGATATACTATGGCTACACCTTC
CATSDFGIYYGYTF
>NA|TRBD1|TRBV23-1|16|TRBJ1-1
TGCGCCAGCAGTCGTATGCAGGGGGCGAAGATGACTGAAGCTTTCTTT
CASSRMQGAKMTEAFF
>NA|TRBD2|TRBV7-2|17|TRBJ2-7
TGTGCCAGCAGCTTAGCGGCTGGGACTAGCACTTCCTACGAGCAGTACTTC
CASSLAAGTSTSYEQYF
>NA|NA|TRBV6-2/TRBV6-3|13|TRBJ2-7
TGTGCCAGCAGTTCCAACCAAACCCCCGAGCAGTACTTC
CASSSNQTPEQYF
>NA|NA|TRBV19|14|TRBJ1-1
TGTGCCAGTAGTCGACAGGTTTCGAACACTGAAGCTTTCTTT
CASSRQVSNTEAFF
>NA|NA|TRBV7-3|13|TRBJ2-1
TGTGCCAGCAGCTTGGGCCTAGGAAATGAGCAGTTCTTC
CASSLGLGNEQFF
>NA|NA|TRBV13|13|TRBJ2-1
TGTGCCAGCAGCTTATTTTCTGCCGATGAGCAGTTCTTC
CASSLFSADEQFF
>NA|TRBD2|TRBV24-1|16|TRBJ2-3
TGTGCCACCAGTGACCCCCTAGCGGGAAAGACAGATACGCAGTATTTT
CATSDPLAGKTDTQYF
>NA|TRBD1|TRBV6-2/TRBV6-3|15|TRBJ1-4
TGTGCCAGCAGTCGGGACAGGTTACAGGGAGAAAAACTGTTTTTT
CASSRDRLQGEKLFF
>NA|NA|TRBV28|11|TRBJ1-5
TGTGCCAGCAGTTTCTATGGGCCCCAGCATTTT
CASSFYGPQHF
>NA|NA|TRBV12-3/TRBV12-4|11|TRBJ2-1
TGTGCCAGCAGTTTACAACACCGGACGATCTTC
CASSLQHRTIF
>once|NA|TRBV9|17|TRBJ1-6
TGTGCCAGCAGCGTCTCTGATGCGACGGCCCTTAATTCACCCCTCCACTTT
CASSVSDATALNSPLHF
>NA|TRBD2|TRBV30|14|TRBJ2-7
TGTGCCTGGAGTGTACACTTGGCCGGGAGGGAGCAGTACTTC
CAWSVHLAGREQYF
>NA|TRBD2|TRBV6-2/TRBV6-3|16|TRBJ2-1
TGTGCCAGCAGCCACTGGGGACTAAGTGGGACCAATGAGCAGTTCTTC
CASSHWGLSGTNEQFF
>NA|TRBD1|TRBV6-5|13|TRBJ1-2
TGTGCCAGCAGTTGGAGGGGGCTGGATGGCTACACCTTC
CASSWRGLDGYTF
>NA|NA|TRBV7-9|15|TRBJ2-5
TGTGCCAGCAGCCCTGGCGGTTGGGGGCAAGAGACCCAGTACTTC
CASSPGGWGQETQYF
>NA|NA|TRBV20-1|13|TRBJ2-5
TGCAGTGCTAGTCCGCTAGCCCAAGAGACCCAGTACTTC
CSASPLAQETQYF
>NA|TRBD2|TRBV5-1|15|TRBJ2-3
TGCGCCAGCAGCCGGACTAGCGGGAGAACAGATACGCAGTATTTT
CASSRTSGRTDTQYF
>NA|NA|TRBV28|15|TRBJ2-1
TGTGCCAGCAGTTTTCTTCCTGACGGCTACAATGAGCAGTTCTTC
CASSFLPDGYNEQFF
>NA|NA|TRBV7-9|16|TRBJ2-3
TGTGCCAGCAGCCCAAAGGACCCCCCATTTGTAGATACGCAGTATTTT
CASSPKDPPFVDTQYF